This T cell receptor (beta chain) was sequenced for a study of Graves' ophthalmopathy and Graves' hyperthyroidism. V trimming: 3 bases; J trimming: 3 bases; junction bases outside the gene matches: 8. The CDR3 extends over 15 amino acids. Per germline, CDR1 MGHRA and CDR2 YSYEKL. Whole-study findings and limits: Thyroid clonotypes that were expanded above 0.001 frequency mostly also appeared in blood.

PBMCs were density-gradient isolated from around 11 ml fresh blood. This clonotype has ten or more counts. Its antigen is unidentified. TCR beta CDR3 amplification used RNA transcripts. The library came from an HTBI-primed first-round RT-PCR and a second-round multiplex PCR. TCRdb reanalysed the multiplex PCR reads using MiXCR and keeps one entry per CDR3 protein. This sample has around 400,000 distinct CDR3 sequences, with around 21% found just once. This TCR came from a woman between 18 and 30 years old with stable Graves' hyperthyroidism. Sequenced material: peripheral blood. V usage is TRBV4-1 and J usage is TRBJ2-7; 7 bases align to TRBD2. The CDR3, as DNA: TGCGCCAGCAGCCAGGGAGGGTCCGGGGGCTACGAGCAGTACTTC. Protein sequence: CASSQGGSGGYEQYF.